These T cell receptor beta chains were read from a single sample in a study of identical twins. TCRdb analysed the 5' RACE reads with MiXCR anew, one entry per CDR3 protein. The sample includes some 330,000 distinct CDR3 sequences, roughly 10% of them seen just once. Sequenced material: naive T cells sorted from blood. These receptors were obtained from a woman in her forties or fifties in good health. CDR3s include the opening cysteine and the closing phenylalanine or tryptophan. Each record gives: V gene, D gene, J gene, clone size, CDR3 protein, CDR3 DNA. D genes are given only for firm matches. Expanded clones are given a class, and other clones once, few, many or no size at all.

V: TRBV5-1; D: -; J: TRBJ2-5; size: many; CDR3: CASSFPRQGWEETQYF; DNA: TGCGCCAGCAGCTTCCCTCGGCAGGGCTGGGAAGAGACCCAGTACTTC
V: TRBV14; D: -; J: TRBJ1-2; size: -; CDR3: CASSQVLIPGRNYGYTF; DNA: TGTGCCAGCAGCCAAGTTTTGATTCCGGGACGGAACTATGGCTACACCTTC
V: TRBV7-3; D: TRBD1; J: TRBJ2-7; size: many; CDR3: CASSHILAGTDYEQYF; DNA: TGTGCCAGCAGTCACATACTGGCCGGGACAGACTACGAGCAGTACTTC
V: TRBV5-1; D: TRBD2; J: TRBJ2-1; size: -; CDR3: CASSFDKTSGSNEQFF; DNA: TGCGCCAGCAGCTTCGATAAGACTAGCGGGAGCAATGAGCAGTTCTTC
V: TRBV7-9; D: -; J: TRBJ2-1; size: few; CDR3: CASSLGGMIGNEQFF; DNA: TGTGCCAGCAGCTTAGGGGGCATGATTGGCAATGAGCAGTTCTTC
V: TRBV10-3; D: -; J: TRBJ2-3; size: few; CDR3: CAISEPSDTDTQYF; DNA: TGTGCCATCAGTGAGCCGTCCGACACAGATACGCAGTATTTT
V: TRBV5-1; D: -; J: TRBJ2-7; size: -; CDR3: CASSLIGQVDEQYF; DNA: TGCGCCAGCAGCTTGATCGGTCAGGTGGACGAGCAGTACTTC
V: TRBV15; D: TRBD2; J: TRBJ2-1; size: -; CDR3: CATSRGTGTSAYNEQFF; DNA: TGTGCCACCAGCAGAGGTACCGGGACTAGCGCGTACAATGAGCAGTTCTTC
V: TRBV10-3; D: -; J: TRBJ2-4; size: many; CDR3: CAISRVSTTPKNIQYF; DNA: TGTGCCATCAGTCGGGTCAGCACCACCCCCAAAAACATTCAGTACTTC
V: TRBV2; D: TRBD1; J: TRBJ2-7; size: -; CDR3: CASTARGLEQYF; DNA: TGTGCCAGCACGGCCAGGGGGCTCGAGCAGTACTTC
V: TRBV29-1; D: -; J: TRBJ2-5; size: many; CDR3: CSVRGTLVTSQYF; DNA: TGCAGCGTTCGCGGGACCCTTGTGACGAGCCAGTACTTC
V: TRBV12-3/TRBV12-4; D: -; J: TRBJ2-2; size: many; CDR3: CASSKQVPLLTGELFF; DNA: TGTGCCAGCAGTAAACAGGTTCCTTTACTCACCGGGGAGCTGTTTTTT
V: TRBV29-1; D: -; J: TRBJ1-2; size: many; CDR3: CSVEETGYGYTF; DNA: TGCAGCGTTGAAGAGACGGGATATGGCTACACCTTC
V: TRBV14; D: -; J: TRBJ2-6; size: -; CDR3: CASSLFVGSGANVLTF; DNA: TGTGCCAGCAGCCTTTTTGTAGGCTCTGGGGCCAACGTCCTGACTTTC
V: TRBV14; D: -; J: TRBJ2-7; size: few; CDR3: CASSQRRVGDEQYF; DNA: TGTGCCAGCAGCCAACGCAGGGTTGGGGACGAGCAGTACTTC
V: TRBV4-1; D: TRBD1; J: TRBJ1-1; size: many; CDR3: CASSRVPGQGANVWNTEAFF; DNA: TGCGCCAGCAGCCGGGTTCCGGGACAGGGGGCGAATGTTTGGAACACTGAAGCTTTCTTT
V: TRBV19; D: -; J: TRBJ1-1; size: few; CDR3: CASTPTRTNTEAFF; DNA: TGTGCCAGTACCCCGACAAGAACGAACACTGAAGCTTTCTTT
V: TRBV27; D: TRBD1; J: TRBJ1-6; size: -; CDR3: CASRPGQARSPLHF; DNA: TGTGCCAGCAGGCCGGGACAGGCTCGTTCACCCCTCCACTTT
V: TRBV5-1; D: -; J: TRBJ2-7; size: many; CDR3: CASSSTSGLEQYF; DNA: TGCGCCAGCAGCTCGACCTCAGGGCTCGAGCAGTACTTC
V: TRBV6-2/TRBV6-3; D: TRBD1; J: TRBJ2-3; size: -; CDR3: CAIQTGTGADTQYF; DNA: TGTGCCATCCAAACCGGGACAGGGGCAGATACGCAGTATTTT
V: TRBV7-9; D: TRBD1; J: TRBJ1-2; size: -; CDR3: CASSSGPGGSWGYTF; DNA: TGTGCCAGCAGCTCGGGCCCAGGGGGATCGTGGGGCTACACCTTC
V: TRBV20-1; D: -; J: TRBJ2-7; size: -; CDR3: CSARHRAGGEQYF; DNA: TGCAGTGCTAGACACAGAGCGGGTGGCGAGCAGTACTTC
V: TRBV20-1; D: -; J: TRBJ2-7; size: -; CDR3: CSARTNRGPREQYF; DNA: TGCAGTGCTAGAACTAACCGGGGCCCGAGGGAGCAGTACTTC
V: TRBV7-9; D: -; J: TRBJ2-2; size: few; CDR3: CASSFRSNTGELFF; DNA: TGTGCCAGCAGCTTTAGGTCGAACACCGGGGAGCTGTTTTTT
V: TRBV15; D: TRBD2; J: TRBJ2-5; size: -; CDR3: CATSPRLAGGRRTQYF; DNA: TGTGCCACCAGCCCGAGACTAGCGGGAGGGCGAAGGACCCAGTACTTC
V: TRBV11-2; D: -; J: TRBJ2-3; size: few; CDR3: CASSLDQGGDTQYF; DNA: TGTGCCAGCAGCTTAGATCAAGGGGGGGATACGCAGTATTTT
V: TRBV10-1; D: -; J: TRBJ2-2; size: few; CDR3: CASSDGTTNTGELFF; DNA: TGCGCCAGCAGTGATGGGACAACGAACACCGGGGAGCTGTTTTTT
V: TRBV5-1; D: TRBD2; J: TRBJ2-2; size: -; CDR3: CASSAGAGGPSHTGELFF; DNA: TGCGCCAGCAGCGCGGGAGCGGGAGGGCCCTCGCACACCGGGGAGCTGTTTTTT
V: TRBV5-1; D: TRBD2; J: TRBJ2-5; size: many; CDR3: CASSSRLAGVGETQYF; DNA: TGCGCCAGCAGCTCACGACTAGCGGGAGTTGGCGAGACCCAGTACTTC